These 30 T cell receptor beta chains came from one sample sequenced in a study of blood T cell repertoires in COVID-19. Data came from immunoSEQ multiplex PCR; TCRdb stores just in-frame clones and leaves some out. The sample has fewer than 100,000 clones; 80% to 95% are singletons. The sequenced sample was peripheral blood. The receptors derive from a woman over 75 with acute or convalescent COVID-19.

The genes are TRBV3-1 (or the pseudogene TRBV3-2) and TRBJ2-1, with D unclear. Germline assignment: CDR1 LGHDT and CDR2 YNNKEL (reference sequence). The V end lost 0 bases, the J end lost 3 bases, and 6 bases lay between the germline ends. The CDR3 consists of 14 residues. The CDR3: CASSQEASYNEQFF. Here the CDR3 DNA reads TGTGCCAGCAGCCAAGAGGCTAGCTACAATGAGCAGTTCTTC.

This chain links TRBV20-1 with TRBJ1-1; TRBD1 matches at 7 bases. Per the germline V gene, CDR1 is DFQATT and CDR2 is SNEGSKA (reference sequence). This CDR3 has 11 amino acids. V gave up 7 bases and J gave up 1 base; unmatched junction bases: 0. The DNA of the CDR3 is TGCAGTGGACAGGGGAACACTGAAGCTTTCTTT. Residues: CSGQGNTEAFF.

The chain joins TRBV5-4 to TRBJ1-5; 8 bases fit TRBD1. This CDR3 is built from 14 residues. Germline loops: CDR1 SGHNT, CDR2 YYREEE (reference sequence). The V segment lost 4 bases and the J segment 12 bases; nucleotides outside the gene matches: 12. The chain's CDR3 is CASSQDREGAIQHF. The CDR3 bases are TGTGCCAGCAGCCAGGACAGGGAAGGAGCAATCCAGCATTTT.

This clone was counted once. The chain joins TRBV25-1 to TRBJ2-6; D gene ambiguous. V lost 2 bases and J lost 0, with 11 bases in between. There are 17 residues in the CDR3. CDR1 is MGHDK and CDR2 is SYGVNS in the germline V gene. As DNA, the CDR3 is TGTGCCAGCAGTGAAGTTATATTGGCCTCTGGGGCCAACGTCCTGACTTTC. Protein sequence: CASSEVILASGANVLTF.

The J gene is TRBJ2-5, the V gene TRBV12-5, with 9 nucleotides matching TRBD2. Per the germline V gene, CDR1 is LGHNT and CDR2 is FRNRAP. The J segment lost 4 bases and the V segment lost 7 bases, leaving 13 bases of the junction unmatched. CDR3 size: 16 residues. The CDR3 region is CASAQGREGEGETQYF. The CDR3 region has the DNA TGTGCTAGTGCCCAAGGGCGGGAGGGAGAGGGAGAGACCCAGTACTTC.

V gene TRBV19 combines with J gene TRBJ2-2, with a tentative D call TRBD1 (6 bases). The V end lost 7 bases, the J end lost 6 bases, and 24 bases lay between the germline ends. The CDR3 runs to 17 residues. Germline V CDR1 and CDR2: LNHDA, SQIVND (reference sequence). The CDR3 bases are TGTGCCAGTATTGAGACAGGCTCTCCATCGGGTGCCGGGGAGCTGTTTTTT. Its protein is CASIETGSPSGAGELFF.

The V gene is TRBV6-5, the J gene TRBJ2-7; weak D call: TRBD1 (6 bases). Trimming took 3 bases from V and 0 from J, leaving 15 bases between them. This CDR3 is built from 16 residues. The V gene's germline CDR1 is MNHEY and CDR2 SVGAGI. This chain's CDR3 is CASSYTGWKSSYEQYF. DNA for the CDR3: TGTGCCAGCAGTTATACAGGGTGGAAGAGCTCCTACGAGCAGTACTTC.

In its sample, this clone was seen a few times. The genes are TRBV6-1 and TRBJ1-6, with 8 bases fitting TRBD1. Unmatched junction bases numbered 6, after V lost 2 bases and J lost 6 bases. Looked up from germline, CDR1 is MNHNS and CDR2 is SASEGT. The CDR3 runs to 16 residues. The CDR3 nucleotides read TGTGCCAGCAGTGAAATACCCAGGGGGCGTAATTCACCCCTCCACTTT. This encodes CASSEIPRGRNSPLHF.

The J gene is TRBJ1-2, the V gene TRBV9; 9 bases agree with TRBD1. CDR1 is SGDLS and CDR2 is YYNGEE in the germline V gene. V shed 4 bases, J shed 6 bases, and the junction held 13 bases outside the gene matches. The CDR3 contains 16 residues. CDR3 coding DNA: TGTGCCAGCAGCCCCCAAGTCGGACAGGGGTGGGATGGCTACACCTTC. Encoded protein: CASSPQVGQGWDGYTF.

The rearrangement links TRBV5-4 to TRBJ2-7; 11 bases line up with TRBD1. There are 15 residues in the CDR3. CDR1 is SGHNT and CDR2 is YYREEE in the germline V gene (reference sequence). J was trimmed by 4 bases and V by 4 bases; bases with no gene match: 7. The CDR3 loop is CASSTGTGGMYEQYF. In DNA, the CDR3 is TGTGCCAGCAGCACCGGGACAGGGGGAATGTACGAGCAGTACTTC.

V and J are TRBV10-3 and TRBJ1-2; 9 bases agree with TRBD1. The V gene's germline CDR1 is ENHRY and CDR2 SYGVKD. This CDR3 is 16 amino acids long. V lost 4 bases and J lost 1; bases outside the gene matches: 7. The CDR3 reads CAISAAGTGLNYGYTF. The DNA of the CDR3 is TGTGCCATCAGTGCAGCCGGGACAGGGCTTAACTATGGCTACACCTTC.

The rearrangement uses TRBV18 and TRBJ2-7; D possibly corresponds to TRBD2 (5 bases). V gave up 5 bases and J gave up 5 bases, with 19 bases separating them. Germline V lookup: CDR1 KGHSH, CDR2 LQKENI. CDR3 length: 15 residues. The CDR3 loop is CASSALGSPVNEQYF. DNA of the CDR3: TGTGCCAGCTCAGCGCTAGGGAGTCCGGTCAACGAGCAGTACTTC.

The V gene is TRBV4-2, the J gene TRBJ1-2; D remains ambiguous. Trimming removed 0 bases at V and 0 bases at J, with 11 bases between. The CDR3 runs to 16 residues. Looked up from germline, CDR1 is LGHNA and CDR2 is YNFKEQ. The CDR3 sequence is CASSQETTDANYGYTF. In DNA, the CDR3 is TGTGCCAGCAGCCAAGAGACTACAGATGCTAACTATGGCTACACCTTC.

The CDR3 spells CASSLAGTGNTGELFF. The DNA of the CDR3 is TGTGCCAGCAGCTTAGCCGGGACAGGGAACACCGGGGAGCTGTTTTTT. The rearrangement links TRBV21-1 to TRBJ2-2; the table names TRBD1, a call not compared with the DNA. TRBV21-1 is reported as a pseudogene. This CDR3 is 16 amino acids long.

This chain connects TRBV4-2 to TRBJ1-2; possible D gene TRBD1, 6 bases. Trimming left V 2 bases short and J 2 bases short, with 21 bases between. This CDR3 has 18 amino acids. CDR1 LGHNA and CDR2 YNFKEQ come from the germline V gene. This CDR3 is CASSQPQGPGPPNYGYTF. The CDR3 DNA follows: TGTGCCAGCAGCCAACCTCAGGGGCCGGGCCCTCCAAACTATGGCTACACCTTC.

This sequence joins TRBV9 and TRBJ2-1; 9 bases agree with TRBD2. CDR1 SGDLS and CDR2 YYNGEE come from the germline V gene. The CDR3 is 19 residues long. J gave up 7 bases and V 0 bases, and 17 bases lay outside the gene matches. The CDR3 sequence is CASSVGGTWGLAGLNEQFF. CDR3 in DNA: TGTGCCAGCAGCGTAGGGGGGACATGGGGCCTAGCGGGATTAAATGAGCAGTTCTTC.

This clone turned up a few times. The rearrangement uses TRBV5-1 and TRBJ1-2; D gene ambiguous. This CDR3 region has 13 residues. Germline assignment: CDR1 SGHRS and CDR2 YFSETQ. V was cut by 0 bases and J by 5 bases, with 8 bases left in between. The CDR3 loop reads CASSLDSWYGYTF. CDR3 coding DNA: TGCGCCAGCAGCTTGGACAGTTGGTATGGCTACACCTTC. Full variable domain (outside the CDR3, taken from reference TRBV5-1 and TRBJ1-2): KAGVTQTPRYLIKTRGQQVTLSCSPISGHRSVSWYQQTPGQGLQFLFEYFSETQRNKGNFPGRFSGRQFSNSRSEMNVSTLELGDSALYLCASSLDSWYGYTFGSGTRLTVV.

The chain is built from TRBV18 and TRBJ2-3; 11 bases agree with TRBD1. Germline V gives CDR1 KGHSH, CDR2 LQKENI. The CDR3 is made up of 18 amino acids. V trimming: 3 bases; J trimming: 4 bases; junction bases outside the gene matches: 12. Written as DNA, the CDR3 is TGTGCCAGCTCACCCCCTTATCTTCGGGACAGGGGGGCAGATACGCAGTATTTT. Its protein product is CASSPPYLRDRGADTQYF.

This chain joins TRBV6-2 or TRBV6-3 and TRBJ1-1; D is undetermined. Germline loops: CDR1 MNHEY, CDR2 SVGEGT. The CDR3 spans 14 residues. V was trimmed by 2 bases and J by 1 base, leaving 8 bases between them. CDR3 protein: CASSYPGTNTEAFF. CDR3 DNA sequence: TGTGCCAGCAGTTACCCAGGAACGAACACTGAAGCTTTCTTT.

This chain uses TRBV28 with TRBJ2-2; TRBD1 agrees at 7 bases. Germline CDR1 is MDHEN and CDR2 is SYDVKM. This CDR3 contains 15 residues. Germline trimming cut 4 bases from V and 0 bases from J; bases unmatched to any gene: 2. The CDR3 here is CASSSGQTNTGELFF. CDR3 DNA: TGTGCCAGCAGTTCGGGACAGACGAACACCGGGGAGCTGTTTTTT.

V is TRBV2 and J is TRBJ2-1; 7 bases are shared with TRBD2. V was clipped by 6 bases and J by 6 bases; unmatched bases: 2. Germline values: CDR1 SNHLY, CDR2 FYNNEI. This CDR3 is built from 12 residues. The CDR3: CASSGLVNEQFF. CDR3 DNA sequence: TGTGCCAGCAGCGGACTAGTCAATGAGCAGTTCTTC.

The chain couples TRBV7-2 to TRBJ1-2; D is undetermined. CDR1 is SGHTA, CDR2 FQGNSA, per germline. Deletions cut 3 bases from V and 7 bases from J, with 9 bases between. The CDR3 is 12 amino acids. CDR3: CASSFEGLGYTF. The CDR3 nucleotides read TGTGCCAGCAGCTTCGAGGGTCTTGGCTACACCTTC.

The chain combines TRBV5-6 with TRBJ1-2, with 11 bases that match TRBD1. V shed 3 bases and J 4 bases; nucleotides not matched to a gene: 11. Germline CDR1 and CDR2: SGHDT and YYEEEE. This CDR3 spans 17 amino acids. The CDR3 DNA is TGTGCCAGCAGCTATAGGACAGGGGGCCGCCTTTCCTATGGCTACACCTTC. Protein: CASSYRTGGRLSYGYTF.

The chain uses TRBV7-9 and TRBJ1-3, with a possible D match to TRBD1 (5 bases). Germline assignment: CDR1 SEHNR and CDR2 FQNEAQ (reference sequence). The CDR3 totals 16 residues. The V end lost 6 bases, the J end lost 0 bases, and 15 bases lay between the germline ends. In nucleotides, the CDR3 is TGTGCCAGCAGTTCAGTCGGGGGTGGCTCTGGAAACACCATATATTTT. It yields the protein CASSSVGGGSGNTIYF.

The CDR3 region has the DNA TGTGCCAGTACCCGAGGACAGGGGTACACAGATACGCAGTATTTT. As protein: CASTRGQGYTDTQYF. The chain links TRBV19 to TRBJ2-3; 9 nucleotides align to TRBD1. From germline, CDR1 is LNHDA and CDR2 SQIVND (reference sequence). V trimming: 7 bases; J trimming: 2 bases; junction bases outside the gene matches: 7. The CDR3 is made up of 15 amino acids. Using reference TRBV19 and TRBJ2-3 for the parts outside the CDR3, the full variable domain is DGGITQSPKYLFRKEGQNVTLSCEQNLNHDAMYWYRQDPGQGLRLIYYSQIVNDFQKGDIAEGYSVSREKKESFPLTVTSAQKNPTAFYLCASTRGQGYTDTQYFGPGTRLTVL.

The J gene is TRBJ2-5, the V gene TRBV28; 7 nucleotides agree with TRBD1. Losses at the gene ends were 10 bases for V and 6 bases for J; bases not matched to a gene: 8. The CDR3 runs to 12 residues. CDR1 is MDHEN and CDR2 is SYDVKM in the germline V gene. The CDR3 protein is CATRQGRKTQYF. The CDR3 nucleotides are TGTGCCACGCGACAGGGAAGGAAGACCCAGTACTTC.

This chain joins TRBV4-2 and TRBJ2-1, with TRBD2 identical over 8 bases. Germline V gives CDR1 LGHNA, CDR2 YNFKEQ. The CDR3 is 16 residues long. Losses at the gene ends were 3 bases for V and 9 bases for J; bases not matched to a gene: 13. The chain's CDR3 is CASSQTGTRISPEQFF. As DNA, the CDR3 is TGTGCCAGCAGCCAGACCGGGACTAGGATTTCCCCTGAGCAGTTCTTC.

The chain links TRBV11-2 to TRBJ1-2; tentative D call: TRBD1 (5 bases). CDR1 is SGHAT, CDR2 FQNNGV, per germline. Trimming removed 5 bases from V and 2 bases from J, with 12 bases in between. The CDR3 covers 14 residues. The CDR3 loop reads CASSPDRTNYGYTF. CDR3 DNA: TGTGCCAGCAGCCCAGACAGAACGAACTATGGCTACACCTTC.

V is TRBV29-1 and J is TRBJ2-1, with 12 bases that match TRBD2. The length of the CDR3 is 12 residues. Trimming cost V 5 bases and J 7 bases; bases outside gene matches: 0. CDR1 is SQVTM and CDR2 is ANQGSEA in the germline V gene. The CDR3 DNA is TGCAGCGTTACTAGCGGGAGGAATGAGCAGTTCTTC. Residues: CSVTSGRNEQFF.

The J gene is TRBJ2-2, the V gene TRBV9; D might be TRBD1 (5 bases). V was pared by 0 bases and J by 3 bases, with 6 bases between. From germline, CDR1 is SGDLS and CDR2 YYNGEE. This CDR3 is 14 amino acids long. The CDR3 nucleotides are TGTGCCAGCAGCGTAGTAGGGGACACCGGGGAGCTGTTTTTT. Amino acids: CASSVVGDTGELFF. Full variable domain (outside the CDR3, taken from reference TRBV9 and TRBJ2-2): DSGVTQTPKHLITATGQRVTLRCSPRSGDLSVYWYQQSLDQGLQFLIQYYNGEERAKGNILERFSAQQFPDLHSELNLSSLELGDSALYFCASSVVGDTGELFFGEGSRLTVL.